This T cell receptor (beta chain) stems from a study of graft-versus-host responses after intestinal transplantation. Study as a whole: Transplantation in recipients was multivisceral, liver-intestinal, or isolated intestinal.

Study observations and caveats: Investigators detected GvH clones in recipient marrow, with some emerging earlier in ileum or blood. Early post-transplant HvG declines showed an association with peak circulating GvH clone levels.

TCRdb's copy holds only in-frame clones and misses some; the assay was immunoSEQ multiplex PCR. Among tens of thousands of clones, 90% were seen once, and the ten largest hold around 0.11%. With regard to this clone: Its antigen is not identified.

V lost 1 base and J lost 14, with 13 bases in between. The CDR3 is made up of 12 amino acids. The germline V gene encodes CDR1 LNHDA and CDR2 SQIVND (reference sequence). The sequencing used unstimulated CD4+ T cells sorted from spleen or lymph node cells, collected before intestinal transplant. The V and J genes are TRBV19 and TRBJ2-3; D is unclear. The sequence was collected from a human donor who received an intestinal transplant. The CDR3 DNA reads TGTGCCAGTAGTATAGGGGCAGCCCTCGTGTATTTT. It is translated as CASSIGAALVYF.